This TCR beta chain was identified in a study of technical replicates of blood from a handful of donors. Assay: immunoSEQ multiplex PCR; the TCRdb copy retains only in-frame clones and omits some. The data show 75,000 to 100,000 clones, with 95% seen just once and about 0.26% held by the top ten. The CDR3 covers 16 residues. Germline V gene lookup returns CDR1 MNHEY and CDR2 SVGAGI. The V segment lost 0 bases and the J segment 9 bases; nucleotides outside the gene matches: 13. The TCR sequence derives from a human donor in good health. V gene TRBV6-5 combines with J gene TRBJ2-7; 8 positions agree with TRBD2. Material: T cells isolated from PBMCs. This CDR3 reads CASSYSAGAPPDAQYF. Written as DNA, the CDR3 is TGTGCCAGCAGTTACTCAGCGGGAGCCCCACCCGACGCGCAGTACTTC.